Listed below are T cell receptor beta chains from one sample, sequenced in a study of tumor-infiltrating lymphocytes in glioblastoma multiforme. TCRdb fed the multiplex PCR reads into MiXCR, producing one record per CDR3 protein. The repertoire holds about 13,000 distinct CDR3 sequences, with around 66% as singletons. The sample consisted of brain tumor tissue. The receptors derive from a male donor with glioblastoma. The CDR3 runs from the conserved cysteine through the conserved F or W. D genes are given only for firm matches. For some rows the clone size is stated as once, few or many, or as a class when expanded; others skip it.

medium-sized,-,TRBJ2-1,TRBV29-1,TGCAGCGCACAGGGAGGAGGGGTTTACAATGAGCAGTTCTTC,CSAQGGGVYNEQFF
-,TRBD2,TRBJ2-1,TRBV20-1,TGCAGTGCTCCCACCCTTAGCGGGAGGGCCTACTTCTTCTACAATGAGCAGTTCTTC,CSAPTLSGRAYFFYNEQFF
medium-sized,TRBD2,TRBJ2-7,TRBV6-5,TGTGCCAGCAGTTACCTTACTATGGCGGGAGGGCCTAGCCACGAGCAGTACTTC,CASSYLTMAGGPSHEQYF
-,-,TRBJ2-4,TRBV6-2/TRBV6-3,TGCGTCAGCAGTTACGATGTCAAAAACATTCAGTACTTC,CVSSYDVKNIQYF
-,-,TRBJ1-2,TRBV20-1,TGCAGCGCTAGAGAGGAATTCGAGGGCTACACCTTC,CSAREEFEGYTF
-,TRBD2,TRBJ2-7,TRBV12-3/TRBV12-4,TGTGCCAGCAACCCAAGCGGGAGGGGGTACGAGCAGTACTTC,CASNPSGRGYEQYF
large,-,TRBJ2-7,TRBV12-3/TRBV12-4,TGTGCCAGCAGTTTACAGCCTGGCGAGCAGTACTTC,CASSLQPGEQYF
many,TRBD1,TRBJ2-7,TRBV5-1,TGCGCCAGCAGCTTACCGGGACAGGTATACGAGCAGTACTTC,CASSLPGQVYEQYF
-,-,TRBJ2-1,TRBV20-1,TGCAGTGCTCGAGACGGAGCGATCGAAGAGCAGTTCTTC,CSARDGAIEEQFF
-,-,TRBJ2-3,TRBV11-2,TGTGCCAGCAGCTTAGCGGCCAGGAGCACAGATACGAAGTATTTT,CASSLAARSTDTKYF
-,-,TRBJ2-1,TRBV29-1,TGCAGCGTTGAAGATCAAAGCCGTCGCTCCTACAATGAGCAGTTCTTC,CSVEDQSRRSYNEQFF
once,TRBD2,TRBJ2-3,TRBV11-2,TGTGCCAGCAGCTTCACTAGCGGGAGTTTGTCAGATACGCAGTATTTT,CASSFTSGSLSDTQYF
once,TRBD2,TRBJ2-3,TRBV5-4,TGTGCTAGCAGCTCCCGGGTAGCGGGAGGGCCCAAAGATACGCAGTATTTT,CASSSRVAGGPKDTQYF
-,TRBD1,TRBJ2-3,TRBV10-2,TGCGCCAGCAGCGACGCAGGGGGCGGGGCAAATGAACAGTATTTT,CASSDAGGGANEQYF
-,TRBD2,TRBJ2-5,TRBV6-6,TGTGCCAGCAATACGGGACTAGCGGGGGGGGAGGGGGAGACCCAGTACTTC,CASNTGLAGGEGETQYF
-,TRBD2,TRBJ2-7,TRBV6-1,TGTGCCAGCAGTGGAGAGACGGGGGGAAACTACGTGCAGTACTTC,CASSGETGGNYVQYF
-,TRBD2,TRBJ2-7,TRBV11-2,TGTGCCAGCAGCTTATACGGGGGGATATACGAGCAGTACTTC,CASSLYGGIYEQYF
few,-,TRBJ1-6,TRBV11-2,TGTGCCAGCAGCTTAGATGGGCGGTGGAGCTCCTATAATTCACCCCTCCACTTT,CASSLDGRWSSYNSPLHF
-,-,TRBJ1-2,TRBV20-1,TGCAGTGCTGGTGGGAGGCTAGACTATGGCTACACCTTC,CSAGGRLDYGYTF
-,-,TRBJ2-1,TRBV7-8,TGTGCCAGCAGCCAGAAGTTCGGGCGCTACAATGAGACGTTCTTC,CASSQKFGRYNETFF
-,-,TRBJ2-5,TRBV28,TGTACCAGCAGTTTAGGTCGCGCATACCAAGAAACCCAGTACTTC,CTSSLGRAYQETQYF
-,-,TRBJ1-2,TRBV11-3,TGTGCCAGCAGCTCAACGACAGGCGGGGGAGGCTACACCTTC,CASSSTTGGGGYTF
medium-sized,TRBD2,TRBJ2-7,TRBV6-5,TGTGCCAGCAGTTACGGGATAAGCGGGGGAATGTACGAGCAGTACTTC,CASSYGISGGMYEQYF
once,-,TRBJ1-5,TRBV6-2/TRBV6-3,TGTGCCAGCGAAACAGGTGGCAATCAGCCCCAGCATTTT,CASETGGNQPQHF
-,TRBD2,TRBJ2-5,TRBV20-1,TGCAGTGTTCTCTCGACTAGCGGGAGGGAGACCCAGTATTTC,CSVLSTSGRETQYF
-,TRBD1,TRBJ2-3,TRBV12-5,TGTGCTAATGGTTTGGGGACAGGGGTAGCAGATACGCAGTACTTT,CANGLGTGVADTQYF
-,TRBD2,TRBJ2-5,TRBV5-6,TGTGTCAGCAGCTTGGTGATAGCGGGCTACCAAGAGACCCAGTACTTC,CVSSLVIAGYQETQYF
once,-,TRBJ2-1,TRBV20-1,TGCTGTGCTAGTCGACCTCGACTAGTGGGAATGAATGAGCAGTTCTTC,CCASRPRLVGMNEQFF
few,-,TRBJ2-4,TRBV9,TGTGCCAGCAGCGGCAGGGTAGGGGCCCAAAACATTCAGTACTTC,CASSGRVGAQNIQYF
medium-sized,-,TRBJ2-7,TRBV6-1,TGTGCCAGCAGTGAAGAATCCTGGAGGTTGGACCTCTACTACGAGCAGTACTTC,CASSEESWRLDLYYEQYF
-,TRBD2,TRBJ2-1,TRBV5-8,TGTGCCAGCAGCTTCAGGGTAGCGGGAGCTGATGAACGGTTCTTC,CASSFRVAGADERFF
-,-,TRBJ2-7,TRBV11-2,TGTGCCAGCAGGCATGACAGTCAAAACCTCTACGAGCAGTACTTC,CASRHDSQNLYEQYF
-,-,TRBJ1-5,TRBV7-9,TGTGCCAGCAGCTTGGAGGGGGTCGATCAGCCCCAACATTTT,CASSLEGVDQPQHF
-,-,TRBJ1-2,TRBV12-3/TRBV12-4,TGTGCCAGCGCCCTGAGACAGCTTAGCTATGGCTACACCTTC,CASALRQLSYGYTF
-,-,TRBJ2-7,TRBV4-3,TGCGCCAGCAGCCCAGAAGCCGCCGACGAGCAGTACTTC,CASSPEAADEQYF
medium-sized,TRBD2,TRBJ2-7,TRBV20-1,TGCAGTGCTAGGACTAGCGGGGACTCGGAGGGCCACGAGCAGTACTTC,CSARTSGDSEGHEQYF
-,-,TRBJ1-1,TRBV18,TGTGTCAGCTCACCACGGGCGAGGGAATTCACTGAAGCTTTCTTT,CVSSPRAREFTEAFF
few,-,TRBJ1-1,TRBV20-1,TGCAGTGCTAGAGATTTCACCGTCGGGCCTGAAGCTTTCTTT,CSARDFTVGPEAFF
-,-,TRBJ2-7,TRBV5-1,TGCGCCAGCAGCTTGTTGAGCGGGCCCTTCTACGAGCAGTACTTC,CASSLLSGPFYEQYF
-,-,TRBJ1-1,TRBV11-3,TGTGCCAGCAGCTTAGATGCAAACACTGAAGCTTTCTTT,CASSLDANTEAFF
-,-,TRBJ2-1,TRBV20-1,TGCACTGCCAGGGATGAGGCAGGGCTGTATGAACAGTTCTTC,CTARDEAGLYEQFF
-,TRBD2,TRBJ2-7,TRBV6-6,TGTGCCAGCAGGGGGACTAGCGGCTCCTACGAGCAGTACTTC,CASRGTSGSYEQYF
-,-,TRBJ2-1,TRBV6-5,TGTGGCAGTAATTACGGGCCGGGCTTCGGTGAGCAGTTCTTC,CGSNYGPGFGEQFF